This T cell receptor (beta chain) is drawn from a study of cytomegalovirus exposure and HLA in healthy donors. With regard to this clone: Antigen: not known.

Findings and caveats of the study: Most of the CMV-associated TCR beta chains (in a later analysis) appeared to be HLA-restricted.

PCR employed 60 Vbeta and 13 Jbeta primers. Here immunoSEQ multiplex PCR was the method, and the copy in TCRdb shows in-frame clones only, minus some. The sample has some 180,000 clones, around 81% seen once. This CDR3 has 13 residues. J was trimmed by 6 bases and V by 4 bases; bases with no gene match: 5. Looked up from germline, CDR1 is SGHRS and CDR2 is YFSETQ. Sequencing input: PBMCs. The chain employs TRBV5-1 and TRBJ1-2; 8 nucleotides align to TRBD1. The sequence came from a young man in good health and CMV-seronegative. The CDR3 DNA is TGCGCCAGCAGCCCAGGGGGCAAGGATGGCTACACCTTC. Protein sequence: CASSPGGKDGYTF.